The 3 T cell receptor beta chains below were found in one sample sequenced in a study of blood T cell repertoires in COVID-19. TCRdb's table, derived via immunoSEQ multiplex PCR, lists solely in-frame clones and lacks some. The repertoire has about 380,000 clones, 85% of them found once; the top ten carry roughly 3.7%. Sequenced: peripheral blood. The receptors derive from a young woman with acute or convalescent COVID-19.

V and J are TRBV11-2 and TRBJ2-1, with D uncertain. Germline CDR1 and CDR2: SGHAT and FQNNGV. The V end was cut by 1 base, the J end by 8 bases, with 6 bases between. The CDR3 runs to 12 residues. CDR3 loop: CASSLGADEQFF. In DNA, the CDR3 is TGTGCCAGCAGCTTAGGGGCAGATGAGCAGTTCTTC. Filled out from reference TRBV11-2 and TRBJ2-1, the complete variable domain reads EAGVAQSPRYKIIEKRQSVAFWCNPISGHATLYWYQQILGQGPKLLIQFQNNGVVDDSQLPKDRFSAERLKGVDSTLKIQPAKLEDSAVYLCASSLGADEQFFGPGTRLTVL.

This chain uses TRBV25-1 with TRBJ2-5; D may be TRBD1 (6 bases). This CDR3 comprises 15 residues. CDR1 and CDR2 (germline): MGHDK, SYGVNS. Trimming left V 1 base short and J 6 bases short, with 15 bases between. As DNA, the CDR3 is TGTGCCAGCAGTGAATTTTCAGGGGTAGGAAAGACCCAGTACTTC. As protein: CASSEFSGVGKTQYF.

The chain links TRBV14 to TRBJ1-1; TRBD1 aligns across 9 bases. Germline values: CDR1 SGHDN, CDR2 FVKESK. The CDR3 consists of 17 residues. V trimming: 6 bases; J trimming: 2 bases; junction bases outside the gene matches: 13. DNA for the CDR3: TGTGCCAGCAGTCCGGTGGGACAGGGACCCAAAAACACTGAAGCTTTCTTT. Translation: CASSPVGQGPKNTEAFF. Combining the CDR3 with reference TRBV14 and TRBJ1-1 gives the whole variable domain EAGVTQFPSHSVIEKGQTVTLRCDPISGHDNLYWYRRVMGKEIKFLLHFVKESKQDESGMPNNRFLAERTGGTYSTLKVQPAELEDSGVYFCASSPVGQGPKNTEAFFGQGTRLTVV.